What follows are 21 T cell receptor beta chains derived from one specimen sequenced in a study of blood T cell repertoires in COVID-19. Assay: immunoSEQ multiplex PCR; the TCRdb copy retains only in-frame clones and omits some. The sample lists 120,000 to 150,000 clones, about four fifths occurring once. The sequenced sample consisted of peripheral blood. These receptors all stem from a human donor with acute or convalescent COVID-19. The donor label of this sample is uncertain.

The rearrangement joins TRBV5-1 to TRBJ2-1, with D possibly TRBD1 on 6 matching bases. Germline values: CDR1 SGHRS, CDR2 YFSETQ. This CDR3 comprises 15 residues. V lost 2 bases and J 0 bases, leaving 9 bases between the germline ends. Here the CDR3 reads CASSLQGSSYNEQFF. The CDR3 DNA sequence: TGCGCCAGCAGCTTACAGGGCAGCTCCTACAATGAGCAGTTCTTC. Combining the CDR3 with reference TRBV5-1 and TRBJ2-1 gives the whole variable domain KAGVTQTPRYLIKTRGQQVTLSCSPISGHRSVSWYQQTPGQGLQFLFEYFSETQRNKGNFPGRFSGRQFSNSRSEMNVSTLELGDSALYLCASSLQGSSYNEQFFGPGTRLTVL.

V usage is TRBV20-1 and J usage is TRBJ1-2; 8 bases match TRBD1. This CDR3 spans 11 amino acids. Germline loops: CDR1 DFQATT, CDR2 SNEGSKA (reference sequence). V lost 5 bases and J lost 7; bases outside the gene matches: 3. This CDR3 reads CSAPGGGGYTF. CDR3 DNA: TGCAGTGCTCCAGGGGGCGGTGGCTACACCTTC.

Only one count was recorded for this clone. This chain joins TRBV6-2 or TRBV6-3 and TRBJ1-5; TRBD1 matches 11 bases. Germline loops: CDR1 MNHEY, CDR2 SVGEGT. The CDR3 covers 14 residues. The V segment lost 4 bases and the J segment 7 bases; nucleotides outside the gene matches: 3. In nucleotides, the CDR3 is TGTGCCAGCAGTTGGACAGGGGGCGTCCAGCCCCAGCATTTT. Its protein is CASSWTGGVQPQHF.

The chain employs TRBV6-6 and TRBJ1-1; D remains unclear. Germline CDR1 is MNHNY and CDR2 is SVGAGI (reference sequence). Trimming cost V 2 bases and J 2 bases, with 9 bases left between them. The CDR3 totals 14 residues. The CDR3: CASSYEAFNTEAFF. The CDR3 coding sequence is TGTGCCAGCAGTTACGAGGCTTTTAACACTGAAGCTTTCTTT.

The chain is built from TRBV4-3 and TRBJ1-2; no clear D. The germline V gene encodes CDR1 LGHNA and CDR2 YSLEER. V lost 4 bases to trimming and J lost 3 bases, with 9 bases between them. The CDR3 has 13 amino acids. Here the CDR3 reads CASSLQKHYGYTF. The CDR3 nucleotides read TGCGCCAGCAGCCTACAGAAACACTATGGCTACACCTTC.

CDR3 residues: CAIRSGTAIRNTIYF. CDR3 DNA: TGTGCCATCAGGTCAGGGACAGCCATCCGAAACACCATATATTTT. This chain uses TRBV10-3 with TRBJ1-3; 7 bases align to TRBD1. The CDR3 has 15 residues. Germline-derived CDR1 and CDR2 are ENHRY and SYGVKD. The V and J ends lost 6 bases and 5 bases, in that order; junction bases with no gene match: 10.

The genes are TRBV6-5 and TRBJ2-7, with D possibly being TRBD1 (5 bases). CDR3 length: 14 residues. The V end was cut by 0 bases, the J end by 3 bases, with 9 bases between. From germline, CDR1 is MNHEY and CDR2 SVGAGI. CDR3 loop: CASSYSPGNYEQYF. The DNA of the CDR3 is TGTGCCAGCAGTTACTCGCCAGGGAACTACGAGCAGTACTTC.

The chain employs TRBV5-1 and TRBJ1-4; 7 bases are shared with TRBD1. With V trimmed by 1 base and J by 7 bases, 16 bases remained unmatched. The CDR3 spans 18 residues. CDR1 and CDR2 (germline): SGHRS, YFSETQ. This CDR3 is CASSLPTGWAQGSEKLFF. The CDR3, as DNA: TGCGCCAGCAGCTTGCCGACAGGGTGGGCCCAAGGGAGTGAAAAACTGTTTTTT.

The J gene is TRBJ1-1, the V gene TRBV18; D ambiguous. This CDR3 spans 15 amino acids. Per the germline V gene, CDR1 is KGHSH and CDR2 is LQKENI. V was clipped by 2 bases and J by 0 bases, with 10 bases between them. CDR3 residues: CASSPGSSMNTEAFF. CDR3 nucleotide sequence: TGTGCCAGCTCACCAGGGAGTTCAATGAACACTGAAGCTTTCTTT.

The CDR3 region has the DNA TGTGCCAGTAGGCCCCCCCAACAGGGGGCTGGGGGCAATCAGCCCCAGCATTTT. Residues: CASRPPQQGAGGNQPQHF. The chain has TRBV19 and TRBJ1-5; 9 bases line up with TRBD1. Germline lookup yields CDR1 LNHDA and CDR2 SQIVND (reference sequence). This CDR3 has 18 amino acids. Trimming cost V 6 bases and J 2 bases; bases outside gene matches: 14.

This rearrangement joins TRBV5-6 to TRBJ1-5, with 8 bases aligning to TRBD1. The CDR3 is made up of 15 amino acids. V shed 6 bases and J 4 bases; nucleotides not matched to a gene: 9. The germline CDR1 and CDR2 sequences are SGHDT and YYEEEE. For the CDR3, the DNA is TGTGCCAGCACTCGACAGGGGAGGGAGAATCAGCCCCAGCATTTT. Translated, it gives CASTRQGRENQPQHF.

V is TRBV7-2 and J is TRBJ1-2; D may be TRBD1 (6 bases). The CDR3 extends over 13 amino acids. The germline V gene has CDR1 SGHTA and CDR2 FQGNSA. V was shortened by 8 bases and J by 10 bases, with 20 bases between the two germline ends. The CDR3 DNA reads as TGTGCCAGCTCCCCGGACAGCCACCCCTCCTACACCTTC. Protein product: CASSPDSHPSYTF.

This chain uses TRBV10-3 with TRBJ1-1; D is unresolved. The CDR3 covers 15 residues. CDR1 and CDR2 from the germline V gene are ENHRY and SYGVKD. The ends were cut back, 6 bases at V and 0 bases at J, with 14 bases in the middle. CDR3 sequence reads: CAIRREAGLNTEAFF. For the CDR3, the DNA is TGTGCCATCAGGAGGGAGGCAGGCTTGAACACTGAAGCTTTCTTT.

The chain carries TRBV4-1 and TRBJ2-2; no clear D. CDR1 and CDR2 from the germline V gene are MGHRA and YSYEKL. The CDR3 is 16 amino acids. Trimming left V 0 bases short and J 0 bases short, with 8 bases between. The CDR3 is CASSQELTSNTGELFF. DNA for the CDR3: TGCGCCAGCAGCCAAGAACTTACCTCGAACACCGGGGAGCTGTTTTTT.

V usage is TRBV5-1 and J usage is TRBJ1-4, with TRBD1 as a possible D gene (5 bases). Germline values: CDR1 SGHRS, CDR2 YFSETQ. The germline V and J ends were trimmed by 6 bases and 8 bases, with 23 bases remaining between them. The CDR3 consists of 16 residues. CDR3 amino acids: CASTELVSGKGEKLFF. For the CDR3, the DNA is TGCGCCAGCACCGAGCTTGTATCAGGGAAAGGAGAAAAACTGTTTTTT.

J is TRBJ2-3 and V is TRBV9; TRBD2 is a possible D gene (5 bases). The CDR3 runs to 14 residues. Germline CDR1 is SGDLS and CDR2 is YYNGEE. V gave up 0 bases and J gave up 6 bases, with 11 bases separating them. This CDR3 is CASSVEVWEDTQYF. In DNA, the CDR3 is TGTGCCAGCAGCGTAGAGGTCTGGGAGGATACGCAGTATTTT.

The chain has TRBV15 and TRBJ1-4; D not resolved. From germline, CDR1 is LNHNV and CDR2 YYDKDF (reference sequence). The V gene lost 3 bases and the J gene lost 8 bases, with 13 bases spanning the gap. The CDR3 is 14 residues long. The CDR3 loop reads CATSRALMREKLFF. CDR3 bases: TGTGCCACCAGCAGGGCTCTCATGAGGGAAAAACTGTTTTTT.

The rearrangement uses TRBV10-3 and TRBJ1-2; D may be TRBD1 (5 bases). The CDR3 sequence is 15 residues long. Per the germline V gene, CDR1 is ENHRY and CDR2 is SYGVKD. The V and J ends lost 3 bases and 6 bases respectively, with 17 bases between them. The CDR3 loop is CAISDPVRVGHGYTF. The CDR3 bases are TGTGCCATCAGTGACCCCGTCAGGGTCGGGCATGGCTACACCTTC.

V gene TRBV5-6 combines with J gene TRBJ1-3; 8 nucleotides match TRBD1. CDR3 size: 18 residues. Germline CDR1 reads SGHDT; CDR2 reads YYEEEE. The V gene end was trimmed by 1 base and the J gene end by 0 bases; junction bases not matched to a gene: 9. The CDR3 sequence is CASSLNRDRTYSGNTIYF. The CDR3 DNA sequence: TGTGCCAGCAGCTTGAACCGGGACAGGACATACTCTGGAAACACCATATATTTT. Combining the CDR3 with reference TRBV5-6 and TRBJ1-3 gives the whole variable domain DAGVTQSPTHLIKTRGQQVTLRCSPKSGHDTVSWYQQALGQGPQFIFQYYEEEERQRGNFPDRFSGHQFPNYSSELNVNALLLGDSALYLCASSLNRDRTYSGNTIYFGEGSWLTVV.

The chain's CDR3 is CASTLGPNQPQHF. In DNA, the CDR3 is TGTGCCAGCACATTGGGGCCCAATCAGCCCCAGCATTTT. This chain connects TRBV2 to TRBJ1-5; TRBD1 is a possible D gene (5 bases). Per germline, CDR1 SNHLY and CDR2 FYNNEI. Trimming removed 7 bases from V and 3 bases from J, with 10 bases in between. The CDR3 loop spans 13 amino acids.

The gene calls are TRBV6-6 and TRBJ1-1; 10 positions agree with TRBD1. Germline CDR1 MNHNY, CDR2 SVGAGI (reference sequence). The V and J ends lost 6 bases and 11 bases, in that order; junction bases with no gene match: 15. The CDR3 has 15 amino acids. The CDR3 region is CASSSFGTGVTVAFF. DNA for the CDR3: TGTGCCAGCAGCTCCTTTGGGACAGGGGTTACGGTGGCTTTCTTT.